The 17 T cell receptor beta chains below were found in one sample sequenced in a study of blood T cell repertoires in COVID-19 (dated by TCRdb to 2019 to 2021). Libraries were built with the immunoSEQ multiplex PCR assay. TCRdb obtained this table from immuneACCESS and retained in-frame rearrangements with V and J assigned. These tables miss some clones; where compared with another copy, unresolved V genes account for less than half of the shortfall, and the remainder is unexplained. The sample data list around 220,000 clones, and 70% to 85% of these were observed just once. The biggest ten clones account for approximately 8% of the sample. Sequencing was carried out using peripheral blood. Source of these receptors: a woman older than 75 with COVID-19, enrolled during active disease.

The chain combines TRBV2 with TRBJ1-6, with D perhaps TRBD1 (5 bases). Germline V gives CDR1 SNHLY, CDR2 FYNNEI. The CDR3 runs to 15 residues. The germline V and J ends were trimmed by 8 bases and 7 bases, with 18 bases remaining between them. In DNA form, the CDR3 reads TGTGCCAGCGCAAAGGGCGGGACGGGGAATTCACCCCTCCACTTT. Amino acids: CASAKGGTGNSPLHF.

The chain is built from TRBV5-1 and TRBJ2-7; TRBD2 matches at 8 bases. This CDR3 contains 15 residues. The germline V gene encodes CDR1 SGHRS and CDR2 YFSETQ. J gave up 2 bases and V 7 bases, and 11 bases lay outside the gene matches. CDR3 sequence (DNA): TGCGCCAGCGGACTCGGGGGGGGCTCAACCTACGAGCAGTACTTC. It yields the protein CASGLGGGSTYEQYF.

The CDR3 nucleotides read TGTGCCAGCAGCCCTCCGGGACAGAAAGCCTACGAGCAGTACTTC. Amino acid sequence: CASSPPGQKAYEQYF. The chain combines TRBV5-4 with TRBJ2-7; 7 bases are shared with TRBD1. The CDR3 runs to 15 residues. Per the germline V gene, CDR1 is SGHNT and CDR2 is YYREEE (reference sequence). J lost 2 bases, V lost 4 bases, and 9 bases had no gene match.

The V call is TRBV7-3, the J call TRBJ2-1, with 9 bases lining up with TRBD1. Germline-derived CDR1 and CDR2 are SGHTA and FQGTGA. The CDR3 contains 15 residues. V lost 5 bases and J lost 3; bases outside the gene matches: 5. CDR3 loop: CASSPQGANYNEQFF. In DNA, the CDR3 is TGTGCCAGCAGCCCACAGGGGGCCAACTACAATGAGCAGTTCTTC.

The chain has TRBV6-5 and TRBJ2-2; D might be TRBD1 (5 bases). CDR3 size: 15 residues. Trimming shortened V by 2 bases and J by 8 bases, and 15 bases separated the two germline ends. Germline values: CDR1 MNHEY, CDR2 SVGAGI. CDR3 DNA: TGTGCCAGCAGTTACCGACAGAATAATGGAGGGGAGCTGTTTTTT. The encoded protein is CASSYRQNNGGELFF.

This rearrangement joins TRBV5-1 to TRBJ2-7, with D possibly matching TRBD1 (5 bases). Germline V CDR1 and CDR2: SGHRS, YFSETQ. V was cut by 5 bases and J by 10 bases, with 22 bases left in between. The CDR3 sequence is 14 residues long. DNA of the CDR3: TGCGCCAGCAGTTCAGAAGTTGGGGCAGGCTATCAGTACTTC. It encodes CASSSEVGAGYQYF.

The V and J genes are TRBV5-1 and TRBJ2-1; D is perhaps TRBD1 (6 bases). The CDR3 has 13 amino acids. Germline V CDR1 and CDR2: SGHRS, YFSETQ. The ends were cut back, 0 bases at V and 10 bases at J, with 11 bases in the middle. The CDR3 nucleotides are TGCGCCAGCAGCTTGGGACCGGACAGAGAGCAGTTCTTC. It translates to CASSLGPDREQFF.

The chain is built from TRBV25-1 and TRBJ1-1; 9 bases are shared with TRBD1. Germline trimming cut 4 bases from V and 3 bases from J; bases unmatched to any gene: 6. The CDR3 loop spans 15 amino acids. The germline gives CDR1 MGHDK, CDR2 SYGVNS. The CDR3 DNA reads TGTGCCAGCAGTGGGGACAGGGCGCTGGACACTGAAGCTTTCTTT. This gives the protein CASSGDRALDTEAFF. Supplemented by reference TRBV25-1 and TRBJ1-1, the full variable domain reads EADIYQTPRYLVIGTGKKITLECSQTMGHDKMYWYQQDPGMELHLIHYSYGVNSTEKGDLSSESTVSRIRTEHFPLTLESARPSHTSQYLCASSGDRALDTEAFFGQGTRLTVV.

This clone has a handful of counts. The CDR3 bases are TGTGCCAGCTCACCAGACAAGAACACTGAAGCTTTCTTT. Translation: CASSPDKNTEAFF. The rearrangement uses TRBV18 and TRBJ1-1; D is undetermined. This CDR3 region has 13 residues. The V end was cut by 2 bases, the J end by 1 base, with 5 bases between. Germline values: CDR1 KGHSH, CDR2 LQKENI.

V and J are TRBV5-1 and TRBJ2-2; possible D gene TRBD1, 6 bases. The CDR3 is made up of 14 amino acids. V gave up 4 bases and J gave up 2 bases, with 9 bases separating them. CDR1 and CDR2 from the germline V gene are SGHRS and YFSETQ. CDR3: CASSPTGNTGELFF. The CDR3 DNA reads TGCGCCAGCAGCCCGACAGGCAACACCGGGGAGCTGTTTTTT.

The chain is built from TRBV2 and TRBJ2-7; D perhaps matches TRBD1 (6 bases). Between the trimmed V and J ends, which lost 5 bases and 11 bases, there was a span of 19 bases. There are 13 residues in the CDR3. Per the germline V gene, CDR1 is SNHLY and CDR2 is FYNNEI. Here the CDR3 reads CASSQEDRDKEYF. For the CDR3, the DNA is TGTGCCAGCAGTCAGGAGGACAGAGACAAGGAGTACTTC. The whole variable domain, remainder taken from reference TRBV2 and TRBJ2-7, is EPEVTQTPSHQVTQMGQEVILRCVPISNHLYFYWYRQILGQKVEFLVSFYNNEISEKSEIFDDQFSVERPDGSNFTLKIRSTKLEDSAMYFCASSQEDRDKEYFGPGTRLTVT.

The chain uses TRBV6-5 and TRBJ2-5; weak D call: TRBD1 (5 bases). CDR3 size: 13 residues. Germline values: CDR1 MNHEY, CDR2 SVGAGI. V dropped 8 bases and J dropped 5 bases, with 15 bases sitting between them. The DNA of the CDR3 is TGTGCCAGCTCCGTCAGGGATTGGGAGACCCAGTACTTC. Its protein is CASSVRDWETQYF.

The gene calls are TRBV9 and TRBJ2-3; no reliable D call. The CDR3 extends over 14 amino acids. CDR1 is SGDLS, CDR2 YYNGEE, per germline. Deletions cut 0 bases from V and 2 bases from J, with 7 bases between. CDR3 residues: CASSVAPNTDTQYF. Written as DNA, the CDR3 is TGTGCCAGCAGCGTAGCCCCCAACACAGATACGCAGTATTTT.

V and J are TRBV7-3 and TRBJ2-2; 7 nucleotides match TRBD1. With 0 bases clipped from V and 3 bases from J, the junction kept 7 bases outside the gene matches. There are 17 residues in the CDR3. CDR1 is SGHTA, CDR2 FQGTGA, per germline. In DNA, the CDR3 is TGTGCCAGCAGCTTAACGCGAGACAGGGTTGACACCGGGGAGCTGTTTTTT. Its translation: CASSLTRDRVDTGELFF. Combining the CDR3 with reference TRBV7-3 and TRBJ2-2 gives the whole variable domain GAGVSQTPSNKVTEKGKYVELRCDPISGHTALYWYRQSLGQGPEFLIYFQGTGAADDSGLPNDRFFAVRPEGSVSTLKIQRTERGDSAVYLCASSLTRDRVDTGELFFGEGSRLTVL.

The genes are TRBV6-5 and TRBJ2-5; TRBD1 is a possible D gene (6 bases). V lost 7 bases and J 1 base, leaving 13 bases between the germline ends. CDR1 and CDR2 (germline): MNHEY, SVGAGI. CDR3 size: 14 residues. The CDR3 DNA is TGTGCCAGCACCCAATGGACAGTCCAAGAGACCCAGTACTTC. Translated, it gives CASTQWTVQETQYF.

This rearrangement joins TRBV7-9 to TRBJ1-1; no reliable D call. This CDR3 has 14 residues. V was trimmed by 1 base and J by 2 bases, leaving 8 bases between them. Germline V gene data show CDR1 as SEHNR and CDR2 as FQNEAQ (reference sequence). CDR3 region: CASSLVVVNTEAFF. In DNA, the CDR3 is TGTGCCAGCAGCTTAGTCGTCGTTAACACTGAAGCTTTCTTT.

V gene TRBV7-3 combines with J gene TRBJ1-2, with TRBD1 as a possible D gene (5 bases). Trimming stripped 1 base from V and 6 bases from J, with 12 bases between. Germline assignment: CDR1 SGHTA and CDR2 FQGTGA. The CDR3 is 14 residues long. DNA of the CDR3: TGTGCCAGCAGCTTAAGCGGGACCGGGCATGGCTACACCTTC. Amino acid sequence: CASSLSGTGHGYTF.